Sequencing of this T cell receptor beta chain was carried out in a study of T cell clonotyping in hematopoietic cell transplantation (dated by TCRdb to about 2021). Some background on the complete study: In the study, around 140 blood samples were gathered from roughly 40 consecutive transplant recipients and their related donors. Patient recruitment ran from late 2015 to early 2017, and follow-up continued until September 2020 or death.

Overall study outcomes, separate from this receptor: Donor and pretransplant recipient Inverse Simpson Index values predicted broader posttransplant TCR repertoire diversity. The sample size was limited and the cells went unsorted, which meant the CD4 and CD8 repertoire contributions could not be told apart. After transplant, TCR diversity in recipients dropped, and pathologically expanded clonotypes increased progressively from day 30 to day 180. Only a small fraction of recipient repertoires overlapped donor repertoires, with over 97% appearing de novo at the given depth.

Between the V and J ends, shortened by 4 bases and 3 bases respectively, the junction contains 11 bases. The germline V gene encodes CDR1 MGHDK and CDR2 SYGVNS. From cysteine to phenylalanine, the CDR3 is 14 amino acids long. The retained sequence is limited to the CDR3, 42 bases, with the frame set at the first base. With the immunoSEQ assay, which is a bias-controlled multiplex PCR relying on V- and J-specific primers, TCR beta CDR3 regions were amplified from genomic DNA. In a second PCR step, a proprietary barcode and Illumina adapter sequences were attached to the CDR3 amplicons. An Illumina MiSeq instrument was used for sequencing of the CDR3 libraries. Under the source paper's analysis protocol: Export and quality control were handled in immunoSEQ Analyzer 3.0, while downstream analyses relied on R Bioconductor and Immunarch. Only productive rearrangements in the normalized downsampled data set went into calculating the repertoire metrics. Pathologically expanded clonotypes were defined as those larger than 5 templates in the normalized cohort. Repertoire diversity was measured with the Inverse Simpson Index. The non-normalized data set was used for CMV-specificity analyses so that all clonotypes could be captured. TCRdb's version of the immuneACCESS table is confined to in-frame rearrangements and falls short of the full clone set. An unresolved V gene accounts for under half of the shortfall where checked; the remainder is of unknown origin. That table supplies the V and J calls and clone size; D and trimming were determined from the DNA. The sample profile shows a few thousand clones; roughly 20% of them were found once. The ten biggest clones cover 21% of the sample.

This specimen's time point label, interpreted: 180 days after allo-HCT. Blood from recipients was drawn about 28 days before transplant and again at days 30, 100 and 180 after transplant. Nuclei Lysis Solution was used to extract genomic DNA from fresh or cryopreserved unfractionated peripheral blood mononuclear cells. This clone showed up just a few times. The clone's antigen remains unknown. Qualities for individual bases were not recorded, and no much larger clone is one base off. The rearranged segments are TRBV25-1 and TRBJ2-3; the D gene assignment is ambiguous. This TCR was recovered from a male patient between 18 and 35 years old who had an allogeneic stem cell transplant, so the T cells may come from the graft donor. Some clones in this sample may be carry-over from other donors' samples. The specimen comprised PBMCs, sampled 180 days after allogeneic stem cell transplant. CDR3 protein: CASSGPTGTDTQYF. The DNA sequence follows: TGTGCCAGCAGTGGCCCGACCGGGACAGATACGCAGTATTTT.